One and the same sample provided the 27 T cell receptor beta chains below, sequenced in a study of CXCR3-negative and CXCR3-positive naive CD8 T cells. Preparation of TRB cDNA libraries relied on 5' RACE carrying UMI labels. Using the 5' RACE reads, TCRdb records one entry per CDR3 protein without DNA. In total, the table holds 150,000 to 180,000 distinct CDR3 sequences. Study-level results: The study found more hydrophobic TRB CDR3s in CXCR3-positive naive cells than in CXCR3-negative naive cells.

These receptors are not linked to any known antigen. Material: naive CXCR3+ CD8+ T cells from blood. Subset denoted: CD45RO-CCR7+CD27+CD95- naive CD8+ T cells expressing CXCR3 (TNR3+). Receptor source: a human donor in good health. Some clones in this sample may be carry-over from other donors' samples.

The V and J genes are TRBV7-3 and TRBJ2-2; without DNA, the TCRdb call of TRBD1 cannot be checked. The CDR3 loop spans 16 amino acids. Per the germline V gene, CDR1 is SGHTA and CDR2 is FQGTGA. The CDR3 here is CASSLTAGGITGELFF.

The chain recombines TRBV28 with TRBJ2-2; there is no DNA to check the TCRdb D call of TRBD1. In germline, CDR1 is MDHEN, CDR2 SYDVKM. The CDR3 runs 16 residues. CDR3 loop: CASSLRGPWKTGELFF.

The rearrangement links TRBV12-3 or TRBV12-4 to TRBJ2-7. The CDR3 spans 12 residues. The CDR3 region is CASSPHRYEQYF.

The chain combines TRBV7-9 with TRBJ2-7; TCRdb gives TRBD1 as the D gene, but with no DNA this cannot be confirmed. The CDR3 has 13 residues. Germline V gives CDR1 SEHNR, CDR2 FQNEAQ (reference sequence). This CDR3 reads CASSLAGDYEQYF.

V is TRBV15 and J is TRBJ1-1; TCRdb's D call, TRBD1, is unchecked because there is no DNA. The V gene's germline CDR1 is LNHNV and CDR2 YYDKDF (reference sequence). This CDR3 spans 15 amino acids. CDR3 residues: CATSSIQGAVTEAFF.

The V call is TRBV6-4, the J call TRBJ2-1; TCRdb returns TRBD1, unconfirmable since there is no DNA. The CDR3 loop spans 15 amino acids. Germline CDR1 and CDR2: MRHNA and SNTAGT. The CDR3 loop reads CASSDSEQGTLEQFF.

The chain carries TRBV29-1 and TRBJ2-1; TCRdb returns TRBD1, unconfirmable since there is no DNA. The CDR3 spans 14 residues. The germline CDR1 and CDR2 sequences are SQVTM and ANQGSEA. CDR3 residues: CSVGAGVSYNEQFF.

The CDR3 is CASSSDRGYGYTF. V and J are TRBV11-3 and TRBJ1-2; TCRdb names TRBD1, which stays unverified in the absence of DNA. Germline values: CDR1 SGHNT, CDR2 YENEEA. This CDR3 is 13 amino acids long.

This chain uses TRBV6-2 or TRBV6-3 with TRBJ2-3; there is no DNA to check the TCRdb D call of TRBD1. Per the germline V gene, CDR1 is MNHEY and CDR2 is SVGEGT. The CDR3 is 14 residues long. CDR3 protein: CASRRGEGPDTQYF.

This sequence joins TRBV28 and TRBJ2-5; there is no DNA to check the TCRdb D call of TRBD1. CDR1 MDHEN and CDR2 SYDVKM come from the germline V gene. This CDR3 has 15 amino acids. CDR3 region: CASSFSQTGWETQYF.

This sequence joins TRBV5-4 and TRBJ2-4; TCRdb outputs TRBD1, but without DNA this stays unchecked. Germline CDR1 is SGHNT and CDR2 is YYREEE (reference sequence). The CDR3 runs to 14 residues. This CDR3 is CASRRTGGENIQYF.

The CDR3 protein is CASSQDGPGYEQYF. The chain couples TRBV4-2 to TRBJ2-7; without DNA, the TCRdb call of TRBD1 cannot be checked. The CDR3 is made up of 14 amino acids. Germline CDR1 LGHNA, CDR2 YNFKEQ.

This sequence joins TRBV4-1 and TRBJ2-2; the D call from TCRdb, TRBD1, cannot be confirmed without DNA. This CDR3 has 14 amino acids. CDR1 MGHRA and CDR2 YSYEKL come from the germline V gene. CDR3 sequence reads: CASSQGQFTGELFF.

The chain carries TRBV28 and TRBJ2-5. Germline V gene lookup returns CDR1 MDHEN and CDR2 SYDVKM. CDR3 length: 15 amino acids. The CDR3 spells CASRITLQAEETQYF.

The rearrangement joins TRBV6-6 to TRBJ2-7; no DNA is available, so the TRBD1 call from TCRdb remains unchecked. The germline V gene has CDR1 MNHNY and CDR2 SVGAGI (reference sequence). The CDR3 covers 14 residues. CDR3 region: CASSYSKARGEQYF.

The chain employs TRBV12-3 or TRBV12-4 and TRBJ2-3; TCRdb's D call of TRBD1 is untestable without DNA. The CDR3 extends over 12 amino acids. The CDR3 reads CAAGVGTDTQYF.

This chain connects TRBV5-1 to TRBJ2-7. Germline V CDR1 and CDR2: SGHRS, YFSETQ. CDR3 length equals 13 residues. The CDR3: CASSLGSGIEQYF.

This chain joins TRBV29-1 and TRBJ1-2; TCRdb lists TRBD1, though no DNA is available to test this call. This CDR3 comprises 13 residues. Germline V lookup: CDR1 SQVTM, CDR2 ANQGSEA. The CDR3 protein is CSVEGPSNYGYTF.

This chain connects TRBV20-1 to TRBJ2-7; TCRdb returns TRBD1, unconfirmable since there is no DNA. Germline CDR1 reads DFQATT; CDR2 reads SNEGSKA (reference sequence). This CDR3 comprises 16 residues. CDR3 protein: CSAFKPDDPGVYEQYF.

The CDR3 is CSARDLASGGQETQYF. The V call is TRBV20-1, the J call TRBJ2-5; TCRdb names TRBD1, which stays unverified in the absence of DNA. CDR1 is DFQATT and CDR2 is SNEGSKA in the germline V gene (reference sequence). The CDR3 sequence is 16 residues long.

The chain joins TRBV28 to TRBJ1-1; lacking DNA, the TRBD1 call made by TCRdb goes unchecked. This CDR3 has 17 amino acids. CDR1 is MDHEN and CDR2 is SYDVKM in the germline V gene. The chain's CDR3 is CASSTFPGTGMNTEAFF.

The V and J genes are TRBV7-9 and TRBJ1-2. Germline V lookup: CDR1 SEHNR, CDR2 FQNEAQ (reference sequence). The CDR3 totals 13 residues. The CDR3 here is CASLSAGDYGYTF.

The rearrangement joins TRBV9 to TRBJ2-1; no DNA is available, so the TRBD1 call from TCRdb remains unchecked. The CDR3 contains 17 residues. Germline CDR1 and CDR2: SGDLS and YYNGEE. This chain's CDR3 is CASSVSLGTGSYNEQFF.

The chain uses TRBV13 and TRBJ2-4; the D call from TCRdb, TRBD2, cannot be confirmed without DNA. Per germline, CDR1 PRHDT and CDR2 FYEKMQ (reference sequence). The CDR3 is 12 amino acids. The CDR3 sequence is CASRIAAGVQYF.

The V gene is TRBV9, the J gene TRBJ2-5; TCRdb's D call of TRBD1 is untestable without DNA. The CDR3 runs to 14 residues. Germline assignment: CDR1 SGDLS and CDR2 YYNGEE. Here the CDR3 reads CASNPSGGRETQYF.

The V and J genes are TRBV12-3 or TRBV12-4 and TRBJ2-2; TCRdb proposes TRBD1, but this gene call is untestable without DNA. The CDR3 loop spans 15 amino acids. The CDR3 loop reads CASPRNGRNTGELFF.

The rearrangement uses TRBV18 and TRBJ2-1; TCRdb outputs TRBD2, but without DNA this stays unchecked. The CDR3 contains 15 residues. In germline, CDR1 is KGHSH, CDR2 LQKENI. CDR3 sequence: CASSGSGGSYNEQFF.